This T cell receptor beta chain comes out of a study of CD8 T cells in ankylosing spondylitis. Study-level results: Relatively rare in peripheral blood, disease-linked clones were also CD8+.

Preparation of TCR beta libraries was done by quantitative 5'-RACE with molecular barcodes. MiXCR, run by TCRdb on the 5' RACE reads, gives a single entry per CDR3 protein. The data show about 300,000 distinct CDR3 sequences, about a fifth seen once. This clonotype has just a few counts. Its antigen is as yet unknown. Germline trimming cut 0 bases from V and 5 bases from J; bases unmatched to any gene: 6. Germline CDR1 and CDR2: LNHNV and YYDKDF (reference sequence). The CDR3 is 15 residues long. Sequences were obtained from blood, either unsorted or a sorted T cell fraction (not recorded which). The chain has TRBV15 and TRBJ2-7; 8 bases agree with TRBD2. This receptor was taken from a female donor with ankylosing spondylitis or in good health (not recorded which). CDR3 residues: CATSRDISGGNEQYF. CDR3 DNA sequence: TGTGCCACCAGCAGAGATATAAGCGGGGGTAACGAGCAGTACTTC.